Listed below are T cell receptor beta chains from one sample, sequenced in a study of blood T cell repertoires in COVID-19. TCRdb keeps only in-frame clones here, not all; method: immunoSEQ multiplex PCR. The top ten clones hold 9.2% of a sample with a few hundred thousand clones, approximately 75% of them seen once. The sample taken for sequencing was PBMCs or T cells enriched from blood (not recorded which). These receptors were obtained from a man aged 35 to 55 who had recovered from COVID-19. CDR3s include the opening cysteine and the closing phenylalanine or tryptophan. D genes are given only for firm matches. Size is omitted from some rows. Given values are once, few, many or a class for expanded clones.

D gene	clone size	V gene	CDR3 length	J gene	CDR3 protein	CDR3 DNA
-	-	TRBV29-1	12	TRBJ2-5	CSVGAPFETQYF	TGCAGCGTTGGGGCCCCATTTGAGACCCAGTACTTC
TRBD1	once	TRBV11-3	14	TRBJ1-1	CASSSGGSNTEAFF	TGTGCCAGCAGCTCAGGGGGTTCGAACACTGAAGCTTTCTTT
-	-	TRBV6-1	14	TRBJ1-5	CASSEVQANQPQHF	TGTGCCAGCAGTGAGGTACAGGCCAATCAGCCCCAGCATTTT
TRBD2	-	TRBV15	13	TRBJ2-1	CATSRDSGRIGFF	TGTGCCACCAGCAGAGATAGCGGGAGAATTGGGTTCTTC
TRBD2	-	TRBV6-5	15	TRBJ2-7	CASNRLAAPSYEQYF	TGTGCCAGCAACCGACTAGCGGCCCCCTCCTACGAGCAGTACTTC
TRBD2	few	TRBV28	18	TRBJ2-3	CASSVGLAGRGATDTQYF	TGTGCCAGCAGCGTTGGGCTAGCGGGAAGGGGGGCCACAGATACGCAGTATTTT
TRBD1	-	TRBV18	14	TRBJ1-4	CASSPDRGLEKLFF	TGTGCCAGCTCACCTGACAGGGGGCTTGAAAAACTGTTTTTT
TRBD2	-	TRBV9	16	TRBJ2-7	CASSVVAGGGRGEQYF	TGTGCCAGCAGCGTAGTAGCGGGAGGTGGTAGAGGCGAGCAGTACTTC
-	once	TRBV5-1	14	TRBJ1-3	CASSHDRPGNTIYF	TGCGCCAGCAGCCATGACAGGCCTGGAAACACCATATATTTT
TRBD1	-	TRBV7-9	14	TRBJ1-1	CASSGTARNTEAFF	TGTGCCAGCAGCGGGACAGCGAGGAACACTGAAGCTTTCTTT
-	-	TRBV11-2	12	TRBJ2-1	CASSLDRTPGFF	TGTGCCAGCAGCTTAGATCGCACCCCCGGGTTCTTC
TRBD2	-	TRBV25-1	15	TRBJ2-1	CASSATSGNYNEQFF	TGTGCCAGCAGTGCGACTAGCGGGAACTACAATGAGCAGTTCTTC
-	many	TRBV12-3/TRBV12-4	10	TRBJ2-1	CASSFSEQFF	TGTGCCAGCAGTTTTAGTGAGCAGTTCTTC
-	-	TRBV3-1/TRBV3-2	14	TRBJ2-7	CASSQGWSGHEQYF	TGTGCCAGCAGCCAAGGTTGGTCAGGCCACGAGCAGTACTTC
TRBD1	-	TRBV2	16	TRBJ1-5	CARERDRRNSNQPQHF	TGTGCCAGAGAAAGGGACAGACGAAATAGCAATCAGCCCCAGCATTTT
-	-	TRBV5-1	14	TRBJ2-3	CASSLAVRTDTQYF	TGCGCCAGCAGCTTGGCGGTTAGAACAGATACGCAGTATTTT
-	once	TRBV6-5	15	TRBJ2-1	CASSSRVSRGNEQFF	TGTGCCAGCAGTTCTCGGGTCTCACGTGGGAATGAGCAGTTCTTC
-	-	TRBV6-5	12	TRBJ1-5	CATSKGAQPQHF	TGTGCCACCTCAAAAGGGGCTCAGCCCCAGCATTTT
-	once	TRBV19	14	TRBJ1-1	CASMQENMNTEAFF	TGTGCCAGTATGCAGGAAAACATGAACACTGAAGCTTTCTTT
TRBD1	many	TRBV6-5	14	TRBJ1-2	CASSNGQGNYGYTF	TGTGCCAGCAGTAACGGACAGGGCAACTATGGCTACACCTTC
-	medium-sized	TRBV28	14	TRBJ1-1	CASSLHRFYTEAFF	TGTGCCAGCAGTTTACACAGGTTTTACACTGAAGCTTTCTTT
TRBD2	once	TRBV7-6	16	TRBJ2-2	CASSPAGGGNTGELFF	TGTGCCAGCAGCCCCGCCGGCGGGGGGAACACCGGGGAGCTGTTTTTT
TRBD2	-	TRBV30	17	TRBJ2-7	CAWKEGERESLRGEQYF	TGTGCCTGGAAGGAAGGGGAGCGGGAGAGTCTGCGGGGCGAGCAGTACTTC
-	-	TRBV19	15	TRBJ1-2	CASSMAGNGEKGYTF	TGTGCCAGTAGTATGGCAGGGAATGGGGAAAAGGGCTACACCTTC
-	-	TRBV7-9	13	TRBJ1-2	CASSLTGTYGYTF	TGTGCCAGCAGCTTAACAGGGACCTATGGCTACACCTTC
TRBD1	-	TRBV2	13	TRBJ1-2	CASTRDRVAGYTF	TGTGCCAGCACTCGGGACAGGGTGGCTGGCTACACCTTC
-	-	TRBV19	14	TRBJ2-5	CASSNFRRQETQYF	TGTGCCAGTAGTAACTTCAGGAGGCAAGAGACCCAGTACTTC
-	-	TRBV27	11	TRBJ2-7	CAAQRKAEQYF	TGTGCCGCGCAGCGGAAGGCCGAGCAGTACTTC
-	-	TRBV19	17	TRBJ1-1	CASSIGAAGRLHTEAFF	TGTGCCAGTAGTATAGGGGCGGCAGGGAGGTTACACACTGAAGCTTTCTTT
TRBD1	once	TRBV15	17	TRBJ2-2	CATSRPPGQGSAGELFF	TGTGCCACCAGCCGCCCCCCGGGACAGGGGTCGGCCGGGGAGCTGTTTTTT
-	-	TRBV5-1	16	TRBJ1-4	CASSSRSALANEKLFF	TGCGCCAGCAGCTCGAGGAGCGCGCTAGCCAATGAAAAACTGTTTTTT
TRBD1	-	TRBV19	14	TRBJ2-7	CASSMRTGGYEQYF	TGTGCCAGTAGTATGAGGACAGGGGGCTACGAGCAGTACTTC
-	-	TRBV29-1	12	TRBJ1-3	CSVEGPGNTIYF	TGCAGCGTTGAGGGGCCTGGAAACACCATATATTTT
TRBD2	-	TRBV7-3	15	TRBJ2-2	CASSLNQRGTGELFF	TGTGCCAGCAGCTTAAACCAGCGGGGGACCGGGGAGCTGTTTTTT
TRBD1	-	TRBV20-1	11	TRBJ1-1	CSATQGVEAFF	TGCAGTGCTACACAGGGGGTTGAAGCTTTCTTT
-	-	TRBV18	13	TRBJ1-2	CASSPTEGYGYTF	TGTGCCAGCTCACCAACAGAGGGCTATGGCTACACCTTC
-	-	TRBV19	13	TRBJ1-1	CASTRFTSTEAFF	TGTGCCAGTACCCGATTTACGAGTACTGAAGCTTTCTTT
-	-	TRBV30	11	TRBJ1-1	CAWSPQYEAFF	TGTGCCTGGAGTCCGCAGTATGAAGCTTTCTTT
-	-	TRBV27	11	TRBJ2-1	CASGRGLEQFF	TGTGCCAGCGGAAGGGGGTTGGAGCAGTTCTTC
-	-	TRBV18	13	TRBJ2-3	CASSPQHSDTQYF	TGTGCCAGCTCACCACAACATTCAGATACGCAGTATTTT
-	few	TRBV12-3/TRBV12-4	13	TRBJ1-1	CASSLGWGAEAFF	TGTGCCAGCAGTTTGGGTTGGGGGGCTGAAGCTTTCTTT
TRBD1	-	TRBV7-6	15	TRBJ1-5	CASSLGGGGNQPQHF	TGTGCCAGCAGCTTAGGAGGGGGCGGCAATCAGCCCCAGCATTTT
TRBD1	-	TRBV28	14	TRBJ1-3	CASVQGYSGNTIYF	TGTGCCAGCGTACAGGGGTACTCTGGAAACACCATATATTTT
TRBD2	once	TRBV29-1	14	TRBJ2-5	CSVAPSGGSKAQYF	TGCAGCGTTGCCCCTAGCGGGGGATCAAAGGCCCAGTACTTC
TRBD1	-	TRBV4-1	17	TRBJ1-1	CASSQPRGLFENTEAFF	TGCGCCAGCAGCCAACCCAGGGGGCTTTTCGAGAACACTGAAGCTTTCTTT
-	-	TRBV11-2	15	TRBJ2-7	CASSGGRAGYYEQYF	TGTGCCAGCAGCGGGGGCCGGGCGGGCTACTACGAGCAGTACTTC
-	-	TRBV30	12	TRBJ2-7	CAWGPADYEQYF	TGTGCCTGGGGTCCGGCGGACTACGAGCAGTACTTC
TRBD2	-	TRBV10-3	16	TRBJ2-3	CAISEGQRRGGDTQYF	TGTGCCATCAGTGAAGGTCAGAGGCGGGGGGGCGATACGCAGTATTTT